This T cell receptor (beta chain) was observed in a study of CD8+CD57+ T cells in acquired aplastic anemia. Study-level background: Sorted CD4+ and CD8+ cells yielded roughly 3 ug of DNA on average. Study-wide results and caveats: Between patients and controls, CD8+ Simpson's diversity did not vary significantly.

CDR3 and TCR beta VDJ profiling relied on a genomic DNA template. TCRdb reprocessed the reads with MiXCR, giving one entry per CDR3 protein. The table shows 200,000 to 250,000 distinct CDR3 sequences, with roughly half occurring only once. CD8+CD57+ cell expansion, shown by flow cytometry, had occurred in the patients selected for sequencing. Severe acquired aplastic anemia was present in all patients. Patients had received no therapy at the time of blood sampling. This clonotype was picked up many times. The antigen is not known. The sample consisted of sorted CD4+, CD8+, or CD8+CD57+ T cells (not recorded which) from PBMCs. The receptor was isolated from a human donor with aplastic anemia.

This CDR3 is CATSEGSRTEAFF. The CDR3 DNA reads as TGTGCCACCAGCGAGGGGAGTAGGACTGAAGCTTTCTTT. The chain combines TRBV15 with TRBJ1-1; weak D call: TRBD1 (5 bases). V lost 5 bases and J 5 bases, leaving 12 bases between the germline ends. Germline loops: CDR1 LNHNV, CDR2 YYDKDF (reference sequence). CDR3 length: 13 residues.